This is a list of T cell receptor beta chains from one sample in a study of cytomegalovirus exposure and HLA in healthy donors. Sequenced by immunoSEQ multiplex PCR; TCRdb stores in-frame clones only, minus some. The sample includes approximately 270,000 clones, more than 85% of them seen just once. Material: PBMCs. The source is a young man in good health and CMV-seropositive. The CDR3 runs from the conserved cysteine through the conserved F or W. The order of the fields is D gene, J gene, clone size, V gene, CDR3 DNA, CDR3 protein. The D gene is left open where the match is weak. Only some rows state a clone size, as once, few, many or a class for expanded clones.

NA TRBJ1-1 NA TRBV11-3 TGTGCCAGCAGCTTAGGAAAGAACACTGAAGCTTTCTTT CASSLGKNTEAFF
NA TRBJ2-2 few TRBV10-3 TGTGCCATCTCGGGACACCTGAACACCGGGGAGCTGTTTTTT CAISGHLNTGELFF
TRBD1 TRBJ2-5 NA TRBV5-1 TGCGCCAGCAGAGACACAGGGGGCAGAGAGACCCAGTACTTC CASRDTGGRETQYF
NA TRBJ1-5 NA TRBV6-1 TGTGCCAGCAGTGAAGCACCCGGGGTCGGGAGCAATCAGCCCCAGCATTTT CASSEAPGVGSNQPQHF
NA TRBJ2-6 once TRBV2 TGTGCCAGCAAAGTGGACTCTGGGGCCAACGTCCTGACTTTC CASKVDSGANVLTF
NA TRBJ1-5 many TRBV4-1 TGCGCCAGCAGCCCGTTCGGGACTACTCTCGGTCAGCCCCAGCATTTT CASSPFGTTLGQPQHF
NA TRBJ2-3 NA TRBV10-1 TGCGCCAGCTATGGGCTGGACACTCGCACAGATACGCAGTATTTT CASYGLDTRTDTQYF
NA TRBJ2-7 NA TRBV21-1 TGTGCCAGCAGCGTACCGGGACTAGCCCTTAAATACGAGCAGTACTTC CASSVPGLALKYEQYF
NA TRBJ2-7 NA TRBV19 TGTGCCAGTAGTGGACGGACAGGCGGGACCGAGCAGTACTTC CASSGRTGGTEQYF
NA TRBJ2-3 NA TRBV27 TGTGCCAGCAGTTTATGGGGACTCAGCACAGATACGCAGTATTTT CASSLWGLSTDTQYF
NA TRBJ1-1 few TRBV5-1 TGCGCCAGCAGCCGTCCCGAGACTAGGGACACTGAAGCTTTCTTT CASSRPETRDTEAFF
NA TRBJ2-2 NA TRBV7-3 TGTGCCAGCAGCTTAAAGGGGGGCACCGGGGAGCTGTTTTTT CASSLKGGTGELFF
TRBD2 TRBJ2-7 NA TRBV2 TGTGCCAGCAGTGACGGCCTAGCGGGAACATACTACGAGCAGTACTTC CASSDGLAGTYYEQYF
TRBD1 TRBJ2-7 NA TRBV7-2 TGTGCCAGCACCAGGGGGCGGAACCGCTACGAGCAGTACTTC CASTRGRNRYEQYF
NA TRBJ1-1 NA TRBV28 TGTGCCAGCACCAGACCAGGGGTCGATAGGGCTTTCTTT CASTRPGVDRAFF
TRBD2 TRBJ2-7 NA TRBV19 TGTGCCAGTAGTACGGTCCGGACTAGCGGATCCTACGAGCAGTACTTC CASSTVRTSGSYEQYF
TRBD1 TRBJ2-7 NA TRBV2 TGTGCCAGCGCATTCGGGACAGGGGGCGGCGAGCAGTACTTC CASAFGTGGGEQYF
NA TRBJ1-3 few TRBV27 TGTGCCAGCACGTCCTTTGGGGGCACCATATATTTT CASTSFGGTIYF
NA TRBJ1-1 NA TRBV5-1 TGCGCCAGCAGCTTGGGTTCCGTGAATTGGAACACTGAAGCTTTCTTT CASSLGSVNWNTEAFF
TRBD2 TRBJ2-3 NA TRBV2 TGTGCCAGCAGTACTAGCGGGATTTTGACAGATACGCAGTATTTT CASSTSGILTDTQYF
NA TRBJ2-2 NA TRBV30 TGTGCCTGGAGTGTAGGGCCGACCTTTGGGGAGCTGTTTTTT CAWSVGPTFGELFF
NA TRBJ2-2 NA TRBV19 TGTGCCAGTAGTGATCCCGGGACCTCGAACACCGGGGAGCTGTTTTTT CASSDPGTSNTGELFF
TRBD2 TRBJ2-1 once TRBV30 TGTGCCTGGAAACTAGCGGGAGATGAGCAGTTCTTC CAWKLAGDEQFF
NA TRBJ1-1 NA TRBV29-1 TGCAGCTCTGACAGGTGGGGTATGGCTGAAGCTTTCTTT CSSDRWGMAEAFF
NA TRBJ1-4 NA TRBV2 TGTGCCAGCAGTGATGGACAGCGCCATAATGAAAAACTGTTTTTT CASSDGQRHNEKLFF
NA TRBJ2-1 NA TRBV29-1 TGCAGCGTAGACACGAGCTCCTACAATGAGCAGTTCTTC CSVDTSSYNEQFF
NA TRBJ1-1 once TRBV5-5 TGTGCCAGCAGCTTGGGTGGTCCGAATTTGAACACTGAAGCTTTCTTT CASSLGGPNLNTEAFF
TRBD1 TRBJ1-1 NA TRBV5-6 TGTGCCAGCAGCAGCTCCTACAGGGGCAACACTGAAGCTTTCTTT CASSSSYRGNTEAFF
TRBD1 TRBJ1-5 once TRBV5-6 TGTGCCAGCAGCTTGGGGACAGGGGAAAATCAGCCCCAGCATTTT CASSLGTGENQPQHF
NA TRBJ2-2 NA TRBV7-2 TGTGCCAGCAGGCTAGGGTTCGTTGGCGGTAGGGGGGAGCTGTTTTTT CASRLGFVGGRGELFF
TRBD1 TRBJ1-1 NA TRBV5-5 TGTGCCAGCAGACGGGACAGGGGGCATGATGGGACTGAAGCTTTCTTT CASRRDRGHDGTEAFF
TRBD1 TRBJ1-2 NA TRBV4-1 TGCGCCAGCAGCCAAGAAGGAGGACAGGGCACCGCTGGCTACACCTTC CASSQEGGQGTAGYTF
TRBD2 TRBJ2-7 NA TRBV11-2 TGTGCCAGCAGCTTAAGTAGCGGGATCAGCTACGAGCAGTACTTC CASSLSSGISYEQYF
TRBD1 TRBJ1-2 few TRBV28 TGTGCCAGCAGTACCCTCCGGGACAGGGGTGGGTACACCTTC CASSTLRDRGGYTF
NA TRBJ1-4 NA TRBV6-1 TGTGCCAGCACCCCTGGCCGGGGGTTGCAGGAAAAACTGTTTTTT CASTPGRGLQEKLFF
NA TRBJ2-2 once TRBV4-1 TGCGCCAGCAGCCATCGGGTCACCGGGGAGCTGTTTTTT CASSHRVTGELFF
NA TRBJ1-1 NA TRBV5-1 TGCGCCAGCAGCCTTCCTAGGGGACCCGGGTTGAGTAATGAAGCTTTCTTT CASSLPRGPGLSNEAFF